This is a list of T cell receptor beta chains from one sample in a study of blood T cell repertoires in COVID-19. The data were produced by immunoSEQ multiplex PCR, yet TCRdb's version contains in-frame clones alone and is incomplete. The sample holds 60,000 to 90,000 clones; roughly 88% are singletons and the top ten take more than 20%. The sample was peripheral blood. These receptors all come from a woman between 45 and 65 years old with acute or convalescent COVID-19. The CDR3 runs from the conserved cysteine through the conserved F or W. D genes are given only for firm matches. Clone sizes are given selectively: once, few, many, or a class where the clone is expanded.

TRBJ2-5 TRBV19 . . TGTGCCAGTAGTACCAGCGGACTAGGGGGGGAGACCCAGTACTTC CASSTSGLGGETQYF
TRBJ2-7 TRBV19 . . TGTGCCAGTAGTATTTCGGTAGCAGCGGCCCTTTACTACGAGCAGTACTTC CASSISVAAALYYEQYF
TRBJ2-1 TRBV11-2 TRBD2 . TGTGCCAGCAGCTTACTAGCGGGAGGCAATGAGCAGTTCTTC CASSLLAGGNEQFF
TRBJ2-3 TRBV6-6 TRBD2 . TGTGCCAGCAGTCACCCGACTAGCGGCTGGGGGACAGATACGCAGTATTTT CASSHPTSGWGTDTQYF
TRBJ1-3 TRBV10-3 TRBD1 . TGTGCCATCAGTGATCGGACAGGGGTGGACACCATATATTTT CAISDRTGVDTIYF
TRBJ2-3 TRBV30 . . TGTGCCTGGACCCGGGGGGCAACCGGCCGGGGAGATACGCAGTATTTT CAWTRGATGRGDTQYF
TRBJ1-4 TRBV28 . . TGTGCCAGCAGTTTGGTAGCTTTAGGTCCGAATGAAAAACTGTTTTTT CASSLVALGPNEKLFF
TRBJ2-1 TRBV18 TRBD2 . TGTGCCAGCTCACTGACTAGCGGGAGTGGGAATGAGCAGTTCTTC CASSLTSGSGNEQFF
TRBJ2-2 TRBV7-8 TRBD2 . TGTGCCAGCAGCTTAAGGGGAAGACTAGCGGTGTACACCGGGGAGCTGTTTTTT CASSLRGRLAVYTGELFF
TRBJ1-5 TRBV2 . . TGTGCCAGCAGTGTGGGCTATGGTCAGCCCCAGCATTTT CASSVGYGQPQHF
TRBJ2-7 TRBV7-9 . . TGTGCCAGCAGCTCGCTCTACGGAGGTTCCTACGAGCAGTACTTC CASSSLYGGSYEQYF
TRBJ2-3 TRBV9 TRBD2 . TGTGCCAGCAGCGTAGGTGGGAGCGGGGGTACCACAGATACGCAGTATTTT CASSVGGSGGTTDTQYF
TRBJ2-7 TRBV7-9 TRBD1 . TGTGCCAGCAGCTTAGGAGGGGGCTTCTACGAGCAGTACTTC CASSLGGGFYEQYF
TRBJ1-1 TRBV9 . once TGTGCCAGCAGCGCCTGGCCCAGGGCCAACACTGAAGCTTTCTTT CASSAWPRANTEAFF
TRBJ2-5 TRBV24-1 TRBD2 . TGTGCCACCAGTGCTGGGACTAGCGGGAGCCGCGGAGAGACCCAGTACTTC CATSAGTSGSRGETQYF
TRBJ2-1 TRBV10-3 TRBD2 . TGTGCCATCAGCGGACTAGCGGGAGTTGCAAATGAGCAGTTCTTC CAISGLAGVANEQFF
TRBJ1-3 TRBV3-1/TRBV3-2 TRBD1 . TGTGCCAGCAGCCAAGGAGGGGGCTTAGGAAACACCATATATTTT CASSQGGGLGNTIYF
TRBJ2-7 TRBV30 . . TGTGCCTGGGCCCCCGGGACACCCTACGAGCAGTACTTC CAWAPGTPYEQYF
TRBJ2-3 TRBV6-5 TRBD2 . TGTGCCAGCAGTTACCCTCGGGACTACCCCACAGATACGCAGTATTTT CASSYPRDYPTDTQYF
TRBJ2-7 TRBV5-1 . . TGCGCCAGCAGCTTGGGGGGCAAGGGTGGCACCTACGAGCAGTACTTC CASSLGGKGGTYEQYF
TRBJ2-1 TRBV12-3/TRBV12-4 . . TGTGCCAGCCGGGTAAGAATAAACAATGAGCAGTTCTTC CASRVRINNEQFF
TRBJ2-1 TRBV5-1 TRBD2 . TGCGCCAGCAACCCGGGAGGTAGCGGGGACAATGAGCAGTTCTTC CASNPGGSGDNEQFF
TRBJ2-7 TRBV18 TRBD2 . TGTGCCAGCTCACCAGCGACTAGCACGGACGAGCAGTACTTC CASSPATSTDEQYF
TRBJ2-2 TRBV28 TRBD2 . TGTGCCAGCAGTTTATGGGTACTAGCGGGAGAAGAGAACACCGGGGAGCTGTTTTTT CASSLWVLAGEENTGELFF
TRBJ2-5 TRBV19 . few TGTGCCAGTAGTGCGGGGGCACAACAAGAGACCCAGTACTTC CASSAGAQQETQYF
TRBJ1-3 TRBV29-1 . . TGCAGCGTCCGAGGAGCGGGTGGAAACACCATATATTTT CSVRGAGGNTIYF
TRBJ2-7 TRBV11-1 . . TGTGCCAGCAGGGAGGGAGGCGGGCTCTACGAGCAGTACTTC CASREGGGLYEQYF